These 15 T cell receptor beta chains originate from one sample sequenced in a study of OX40 agonist ivuxolimab in advanced cancers. Here immunoSEQ multiplex PCR was the method, and the copy in TCRdb shows in-frame clones only, minus some. The sample includes more than 45,000 clones, 70% to 80% of them seen just once. Sequences were derived from CD4+ or CD8+ T cells sorted from blood, sampled in a trial of the OX40 agonist ivuxolimab. The receptor set was obtained from an adult with an advanced solid tumor such as melanoma, head and neck, liver or kidney cancer.

The chain recombines TRBV7-2 with TRBJ2-5, with 8 bases aligning to TRBD2. Germline V gives CDR1 SGHTA, CDR2 FQGNSA. The V and J ends lost 0 bases and 4 bases, in that order; junction bases with no gene match: 7. This CDR3 contains 16 residues. This CDR3 is CASSLAVGRVGETQYF. CDR3 DNA sequence: TGTGCCAGCAGCTTAGCCGTCGGGAGGGTAGGAGAGACCCAGTACTTC.

V and J are TRBV5-1 and TRBJ2-1; no reliable D call. The germline CDR1 and CDR2 sequences are SGHRS and YFSETQ. The CDR3 sequence is 14 residues long. V dropped 0 bases and J dropped 10 bases, with 14 bases sitting between them. The CDR3 sequence is CASSLGRERPEQFF. The DNA for the CDR3 is TGCGCCAGCAGCTTGGGGCGCGAGCGTCCGGAGCAGTTCTTC.

This clone was found a few times. The rearrangement joins TRBV6-6 to TRBJ1-5; a weak D match, TRBD1 (5 bases). Germline V gene lookup returns CDR1 MNHNY and CDR2 SVGAGI (reference sequence). There are 15 residues in the CDR3. Trimming took 6 bases from V and 4 from J, leaving 16 bases between them. CDR3: CASRNWGDGNQPQHF. CDR3 nucleotide sequence: TGTGCCAGCAGAAATTGGGGGGACGGGAATCAGCCCCAGCATTTT.

This chain joins TRBV5-1 and TRBJ1-3; unclear D gene. The V and J ends lost 0 bases and 0 bases respectively, with 4 bases between them. The CDR3 totals 14 residues. The germline V gene has CDR1 SGHRS and CDR2 YFSETQ. The CDR3 DNA reads as TGCGCCAGCAGCTTGGGTTACTCTGGAAACACCATATATTTT. It is translated as CASSLGYSGNTIYF. The complete variable domain, with remaining parts taken from reference TRBV5-1 and TRBJ1-3, reads KAGVTQTPRYLIKTRGQQVTLSCSPISGHRSVSWYQQTPGQGLQFLFEYFSETQRNKGNFPGRFSGRQFSNSRSEMNVSTLELGDSALYLCASSLGYSGNTIYFGEGSWLTVV.

The genes are TRBV5-1 and TRBJ2-1; D perhaps matches TRBD2 (5 bases). This CDR3 comprises 16 residues. Germline loops: CDR1 SGHRS, CDR2 YFSETQ. With 2 bases removed from V and 6 bases from J, the gap between germline ends came to 18 bases. The CDR3 DNA reads TGCGCCAGCAGCTTTTCCGGCACGACTCGGGGCAATGAGCAGTTCTTC. This encodes CASSFSGTTRGNEQFF.

To note about this clone: A much larger clone lies one base from this, so it may be a read error. Distinct nucleotide sequences in the sample also encode this CDR3. CDR3 protein: CASSLGQGNEKLFF. CDR3 bases: TGTGCCAGCAGCTTGGGACAGGGGAACGAAAAACTGTTTTTT. The V gene is TRBV11-3, the J gene TRBJ1-4, with 10 bases matching TRBD1. CDR1 and CDR2 (germline): SGHNT, YENEEA. The ends lost 3 bases at V and 8 bases at J; junction bases unmatched: 3. CDR3 length: 14 residues.

This sequence joins TRBV5-1 and TRBJ2-5; D may be TRBD1 (6 bases). Trimming stripped 0 bases from V and 2 bases from J, with 11 bases between. The CDR3 runs to 15 residues. Germline lookup yields CDR1 SGHRS and CDR2 YFSETQ. DNA of the CDR3: TGCGCCAGCAGCTTGGGGACAGTTCCTCAAGAGACCCAGTACTTC. It specifies CASSLGTVPQETQYF.

This clone has only one observation. The chain combines TRBV28 with TRBJ2-7, with D unclear. Germline lookup yields CDR1 MDHEN and CDR2 SYDVKM. Deletions cut 5 bases from V and 0 bases from J, with 14 bases between. This CDR3 has 15 residues. The CDR3 here is CASSTATVGSYEQYF. CDR3 DNA sequence: TGTGCCAGCAGTACAGCAACTGTGGGCTCCTACGAGCAGTACTTC.

The chain links TRBV10-3 to TRBJ1-3; D is perhaps TRBD1 (5 bases). The CDR3 is made up of 15 amino acids. Trimming cost V 6 bases and J 2 bases, with 14 bases left between them. Germline CDR1 ENHRY, CDR2 SYGVKD. This CDR3 reads CAISGGGTPGNTIYF. CDR3 DNA: TGTGCCATCAGCGGGGGGGGAACCCCTGGAAACACCATATATTTT.

The V gene is TRBV7-9, the J gene TRBJ2-6; 11 bases match TRBD2. From germline, CDR1 is SEHNR and CDR2 FQNEAQ (reference sequence). J gave up 11 bases and V 6 bases, and 6 bases lay outside the gene matches. This CDR3 region has 14 residues. In nucleotides, the CDR3 is TGTGCCAGCAGGGCGACTAGCGGGATTTACGTCCTGACTTTC. Its protein is CASRATSGIYVLTF.

This clone was recorded only once. The chain is built from TRBV5-4 and TRBJ2-2; D call uncertain. The ends were cut back, 1 base at V and 7 bases at J, with 11 bases in the middle. The CDR3 totals 14 residues. The V gene's germline CDR1 is SGHNT and CDR2 YYREEE (reference sequence). This CDR3 reads CASSLISGVGELFF. In DNA, the CDR3 is TGTGCCAGCAGCTTGATCAGTGGGGTCGGGGAGCTGTTTTTT.

This clone was detected only a few times. The rearrangement uses TRBV23-1 and TRBJ2-7; D perhaps matches TRBD2 (6 bases). TRBV23-1 is identified as an open reading frame with a role that is uncertain. The ends were cut back, 4 bases at V and 2 bases at J, with 9 bases in the middle. The CDR3 is made up of 13 amino acids. CDR3 amino acids: CASSPGGTYEQYF. CDR3 DNA: TGCGCCAGCAGTCCAGGCGGGACCTACGAGCAGTACTTC.

This clone has a handful of counts. One end of the junction does not line up with germline, which may come from a read error. The rearrangement joins TRBV9 to TRBJ1-4; D possibly corresponds to TRBD1 (5 bases). Germline V CDR1 and CDR2: SGDLS, YYNGEE. This CDR3 contains 14 residues. This CDR3 is CASSATGTLERLFF. The CDR3, as DNA: TGTGCCAGCAGCGCTACCGGGACCCTAGAAAGACTGTTTTTT.

The chain links TRBV29-1 to TRBJ2-7, with D possibly being TRBD1 (6 bases). There are 13 residues in the CDR3. CDR1 and CDR2 from the germline V gene are SQVTM and ANQGSEA. V was shortened by 4 bases and J by 1 base, with 11 bases between the two germline ends. This CDR3 is CSVVPGQSYEQYF. CDR3 nucleotide sequence: TGCAGCGTTGTTCCCGGACAGTCCTACGAGCAGTACTTC.

The chain links TRBV16 to TRBJ2-7; D gene unclear. The CDR3 consists of 14 residues. The V and J ends lost 4 bases and 9 bases respectively, with 19 bases between them. Germline V lookup: CDR1 KGHSY, CDR2 FQNENV. The CDR3 DNA sequence: TGTGCCAGCAGCCTAATCGGTCTAGAAACGGGGCAGTACTTC. This gives the protein CASSLIGLETGQYF.